Below, 28 T cell receptor beta chains from the same sample are listed, as sequenced in a study of cytomegalovirus exposure and HLA in healthy donors. The PCR contained 60 Vbeta and 13 Jbeta primers. Assay: immunoSEQ multiplex PCR; the TCRdb copy retains only in-frame clones and omits some. Of about 160,000 clones listed, roughly 78% are singletons. The sample consisted of PBMCs. The source of these receptors is a man aged 35 to 55 in good health and CMV-seropositive.

Only a few counts were recorded for this clone. V and J are TRBV6-1 and TRBJ1-1, with TRBD1 identical over 7 bases. CDR3 length equals 14 residues. V gave up 7 bases and J gave up 1 base; unmatched junction bases: 6. CDR1 is MNHNS, CDR2 SASEGT, per germline. The CDR3 protein is CASKPGTANTEAFF. CDR3 nucleotides: TGTGCCAGCAAGCCCGGGACAGCGAACACTGAAGCTTTCTTT.

The sample holds a few counts of this clone. The rearrangement joins TRBV18 to TRBJ1-2; a weak D match, TRBD1 (6 bases). The CDR3 runs to 15 residues. With 0 bases removed from V and 8 bases from J, the gap between germline ends came to 16 bases. Germline CDR1 is KGHSH and CDR2 is LQKENI. The CDR3 DNA is TGTGCCAGCTCACCACCATTCTCAGGGGAAAAGGGCTACACCTTC. Translating gives CASSPPFSGEKGYTF. The variable domain in full, with the rest retrieved from reference TRBV18 and TRBJ1-2, is NAGVMQNPRHLVRRRGQEARLRCSPMKGHSHVYWYRQLPEEGLKFMVYLQKENIIDESGMPKERFSAEFPKEGPSILRIQQVVRGDSAAYFCASSPPFSGEKGYTFGSGTRLTVV.

This clone was seen once. V usage is TRBV7-2 and J usage is TRBJ2-3, with a tentative D call TRBD1 (6 bases). Trimming removed 7 bases from V and 2 bases from J, with 13 bases in between. Per the germline V gene, CDR1 is SGHTA and CDR2 is FQGNSA. CDR3 length: 14 residues. This CDR3 reads CASTYRDPTDTQYF. For the CDR3, the DNA is TGTGCCAGCACCTACAGGGACCCCACAGATACGCAGTATTTT.

This clone was counted between two and nine times. The chain combines TRBV19 with TRBJ2-5; TRBD1 might be the D (6 bases). The CDR3 covers 15 residues. V dropped 3 bases and J dropped 4 bases, with 15 bases sitting between them. Per the germline V gene, CDR1 is LNHDA and CDR2 is SQIVND (reference sequence). CDR3 residues: CASSMAAGVRETQYF. CDR3 nucleotide sequence: TGTGCCAGTAGTATGGCCGCAGGGGTCAGAGAGACCCAGTACTTC.

This clone has only a few counts. V and J are TRBV4-3 and TRBJ2-7; D is perhaps TRBD1 (5 bases). The CDR3 extends over 15 amino acids. CDR1 LGHNA and CDR2 YSLEER come from the germline V gene. With 0 bases removed from V and 3 bases from J, the gap between germline ends came to 12 bases. DNA of the CDR3: TGCGCCAGCAGCCAAGATTTGGGGCAGTACTACGAGCAGTACTTC. The encoded protein is CASSQDLGQYYEQYF.

V gene TRBV18 combines with J gene TRBJ1-2; D remains unclear. Germline values: CDR1 KGHSH, CDR2 LQKENI. The V and J ends lost 5 bases and 8 bases respectively, with 15 bases between them. The CDR3 extends over 13 amino acids. In DNA form, the CDR3 reads TGTGCCAGCTCAAGATCCGAGGAACGAGGCTACACCTTC. Translation gives CASSRSEERGYTF.

The rearrangement joins TRBV6-5 to TRBJ1-2; TRBD1 is a possible D gene (5 bases). Per the germline V gene, CDR1 is MNHEY and CDR2 is SVGAGI. With 6 bases removed from V and 7 bases from J, the gap between germline ends came to 12 bases. The CDR3 contains 12 residues. CDR3 protein: CASSSTGGGYTF. The CDR3 DNA reads as TGTGCCAGCAGCTCAACCGGGGGTGGCTACACCTTC.

The CDR3 sequence: CASSYSGRGEQPQHF. The CDR3 DNA reads TGTGCCAGCAGTTACTCGGGCAGGGGAGAACAGCCCCAGCATTTT. The gene calls are TRBV6-5 and TRBJ1-5, with TRBD1 as a possible D gene (6 bases). From germline, CDR1 is MNHEY and CDR2 SVGAGI. V was shortened by 0 bases and J by 7 bases, with 13 bases between the two germline ends. The CDR3 is made up of 15 amino acids.

The chain couples TRBV18 to TRBJ2-3; 9 nucleotides line up with TRBD1. Germline V lookup: CDR1 KGHSH, CDR2 LQKENI. This CDR3 spans 16 amino acids. J was trimmed by 3 bases and V by 3 bases; bases with no gene match: 7. The CDR3 DNA is TGTGCCAGCTCACCCCCCTACAGGGGGCATACAGATACGCAGTATTTT. Its translation is CASSPPYRGHTDTQYF.

The chain is built from TRBV9 and TRBJ2-7, with 11 bases lining up with TRBD2. In germline, CDR1 is SGDLS, CDR2 YYNGEE. CDR3 length equals 15 residues. V lost 3 bases to trimming and J lost 2 bases; unmatched junction nucleotides: 4. The chain's CDR3 is CASSALAGGPYEQYF. CDR3 DNA sequence: TGTGCCAGCAGCGCCCTAGCGGGGGGCCCCTACGAGCAGTACTTC.

The chain carries TRBV27 and TRBJ2-7; 13 positions match TRBD2. In germline, CDR1 is MNHEY, CDR2 SMNVEV (reference sequence). CDR3 length: 17 amino acids. The trim removed 5 bases at V and 1 base at J, leaving 8 bases unmatched. The CDR3 region is CASSLGLAGAASYEQYF. The CDR3 DNA follows: TGTGCCAGCAGTCTAGGACTAGCGGGGGCCGCTTCCTACGAGCAGTACTTC.

This clone has only a few counts. The chain employs TRBV19 and TRBJ1-1; perhaps TRBD1 as D (5 bases). The ends were cut back, 7 bases at V and 5 bases at J, with 8 bases in the middle. The CDR3 contains 11 residues. Germline CDR1 LNHDA, CDR2 SQIVND (reference sequence). The CDR3 DNA reads TGTGCCAGTAAAGGGGTGACTGAAGCTTTCTTT. It is translated as CASKGVTEAFF.

The chain is built from TRBV10-3 and TRBJ2-7, with 10 bases lining up with TRBD2. With 4 bases clipped from V and 7 bases from J, the junction kept 10 bases outside the gene matches. CDR3 size: 15 residues. The germline gives CDR1 ENHRY, CDR2 SYGVKD. CDR3 bases: TGTGCCATCAGTGTAGCGGGGGGCGCCCAAGGGGAGCAGTACTTC. It yields the protein CAISVAGGAQGEQYF.

V usage is TRBV4-1 and J usage is TRBJ2-7, with TRBD2 as a possible D gene (6 bases). V lost 3 bases to trimming and J lost 5 bases, with 32 bases between them. The CDR3 covers 20 residues. Germline V gene lookup returns CDR1 MGHRA and CDR2 YSYEKL. The CDR3 coding sequence is TGCGCCAGCAGCCAGGAGGGCAGAGTTCCCCAGTTGGCTTCTTTAGACGAGCAGTACTTC. It specifies CASSQEGRVPQLASLDEQYF.

The chain employs TRBV28 and TRBJ1-2; D is possibly TRBD1 (6 bases). V was pared by 5 bases and J by 4 bases, with 17 bases between. CDR1 is MDHEN and CDR2 is SYDVKM in the germline V gene. The CDR3 is 15 amino acids. The DNA for the CDR3 is TGTGCCAGCAGTCCCCGGACAGCAGTTAGCTATGGCTACACCTTC. As protein: CASSPRTAVSYGYTF.

This clone was recorded a few times. The chain joins TRBV7-2 to TRBJ2-5; 8 bases map to TRBD2. Unmatched junction bases numbered 18, after V lost 4 bases and J lost 5 bases. Germline V gene lookup returns CDR1 SGHTA and CDR2 FQGNSA. The CDR3 has 18 amino acids. Written as DNA, the CDR3 is TGTGCCAGCAGCTCCCTTTTGATGGCGGGGGGCGTCTACGAGACCCAGTACTTC. Translated: CASSSLLMAGGVYETQYF.

CDR3 sequence (DNA): TGTGCCAGCAGCGTAGGAGGCGGGGGGGGGTACGAGCAGTACTTC. As protein: CASSVGGGGGYEQYF. The chain combines TRBV9 with TRBJ2-7; 9 bases agree with TRBD2. Per the germline V gene, CDR1 is SGDLS and CDR2 is YYNGEE. V trimming: 0 bases; J trimming: 4 bases; junction bases outside the gene matches: 5. This CDR3 has 15 residues.

The gene calls are TRBV5-1 and TRBJ1-5; D is unresolved. CDR1 and CDR2 from the germline V gene are SGHRS and YFSETQ. V lost 0 bases, J lost 5 bases, and 9 bases lay in between. This CDR3 contains 14 residues. The CDR3 reads CASSLAGSDQPQHF. In DNA, the CDR3 is TGCGCCAGCAGCTTGGCCGGTTCGGATCAGCCCCAGCATTTT.

The chain has TRBV5-6 and TRBJ2-3, with a possible D match to TRBD1 (5 bases). V was pared by 1 base and J by 2 bases, with 11 bases between. This CDR3 spans 15 amino acids. The germline V gene encodes CDR1 SGHDT and CDR2 YYEEEE. The CDR3 DNA reads TGTGCCAGCAGCTTGTACAGGTTCTCCACAGATACGCAGTATTTT. Its protein is CASSLYRFSTDTQYF.

The CDR3 region has the DNA TGTGCCAGCAGCCCGACCGCCCAAGGGGGCTTCAATGAGCAGTTCTTC. This gives the protein CASSPTAQGGFNEQFF. This sequence joins TRBV11-3 and TRBJ2-1; TRBD1 aligns across 7 bases. The CDR3 has 16 residues. Germline CDR1 reads SGHNT; CDR2 reads YENEEA. The V segment lost 5 bases and the J segment 6 bases; nucleotides outside the gene matches: 13.

J is TRBJ1-2 and V is TRBV5-5; D not resolved. V was cut by 0 bases and J by 9 bases, with 12 bases left in between. Germline V gives CDR1 SGHKS, CDR2 YYEKEE (reference sequence). The CDR3 sequence is 13 residues long. The DNA of the CDR3 is TGTGCCAGCAGCTTGGCGCAGGATCGACGCTACACCTTC. This gives the protein CASSLAQDRRYTF.

In the case of this clone: The CDR3 carries no conserved terminal phenylalanine or tryptophan, so it likely arises from a read error. The chain has TRBV27 and TRBJ1-1; possible D gene TRBD1, 6 bases. The CDR3 has 14 amino acids. The V gene lost 8 bases and the J gene lost 2 bases, with 15 bases spanning the gap. Germline V gives CDR1 MNHEY, CDR2 SMNVEV (reference sequence). The CDR3 loop is CASESQDSNTEAFL. The CDR3 DNA follows: TGTGCCAGCGAAAGTCAGGACAGTAACACTGAAGCTTTCCTT.

This clone has only a few counts. The chain joins TRBV7-2 to TRBJ1-2; weak D call: TRBD1 (6 bases). The CDR3 extends over 14 amino acids. The ends were cut back, 5 bases at V and 4 bases at J, with 14 bases in the middle. The V gene's germline CDR1 is SGHTA and CDR2 FQGNSA. DNA of the CDR3: TGTGCCAGCAGCGTTTCAGGGGAGGGCTATGGCTACACCTTC. Translation gives CASSVSGEGYGYTF.

About this clone: Compared with germline, one end of the junction differs, possibly owing to a read error. The chain couples TRBV7-9 to TRBJ1-2, with TRBD1 as a possible D gene (5 bases). CDR1 and CDR2 from the germline V gene are SEHNR and FQNEAQ (reference sequence). The CDR3 contains 15 residues. The CDR3 sequence is CSSSFLKQANYGYTF. In DNA form, the CDR3 reads TGTTCCAGCAGCTTCTTAAAACAGGCCAACTATGGCTACACCTTC. Filled out from reference TRBV7-9 and TRBJ1-2, the complete variable domain reads DTGVSQNPRHKITKRGQNVTFRCDPISEHNRLYWYRQTLGQGPEFLTYFQNEAQLEKSRLLSDRFSAERPKGSFSTLEIQRTEQGDSAMYLCSSSFLKQANYGYTFGSGTRLTVV.

Comments on this clone: One junction end does not reproduce the germline sequence, and a read error may be involved. This rearrangement joins TRBV29-1 to TRBJ2-4, with 8 bases matching TRBD1. CDR1 and CDR2 from the germline V gene are SQVTM and ANQGSEA. The CDR3 has 14 residues. Written as DNA, the CDR3 is TGCGGCGTTGGACAGGGCTTAGCCAAAAACATTCAGTACTTC. Protein sequence: CGVGQGLAKNIQYF.

The V call is TRBV19, the J call TRBJ2-6; D is perhaps TRBD1 (6 bases). CDR3 length: 18 amino acids. Trimming pared 0 bases from V and 3 bases from J, leaving 15 bases between. Germline values: CDR1 LNHDA, CDR2 SQIVND (reference sequence). For the CDR3, the DNA is TGTGCCAGTAGTATAGATCATGCAGGGGATGGTGGGGCCAACGTCCTGACTTTC. Translation: CASSIDHAGDGGANVLTF.

The CDR3 bases are TGTGCCAGCAGGACGTCCACGAAAGGGGAGGGTGGCTACACCTTC. This translates into CASRTSTKGEGGYTF. V is TRBV9 and J is TRBJ1-2; tentatively, D is TRBD1 (5 bases). The V end was cut by 5 bases, the J end by 7 bases, with 21 bases between. The CDR3 has 15 residues. Germline V gene sequence: CDR1 SGDLS, CDR2 YYNGEE.

CDR3 DNA sequence: TGTGCCAGCAGGGAGGACAGCTTTGGCCGGGAGGTCACTGAAGCTTTCTTT. Protein: CASREDSFGREVTEAFF. This chain connects TRBV6-4 to TRBJ1-1; D perhaps matches TRBD1 (6 bases). The CDR3 contains 17 residues. Germline V gene data show CDR1 as MRHNA and CDR2 as SNTAGT. V was pared by 6 bases and J by 4 bases, with 24 bases between.